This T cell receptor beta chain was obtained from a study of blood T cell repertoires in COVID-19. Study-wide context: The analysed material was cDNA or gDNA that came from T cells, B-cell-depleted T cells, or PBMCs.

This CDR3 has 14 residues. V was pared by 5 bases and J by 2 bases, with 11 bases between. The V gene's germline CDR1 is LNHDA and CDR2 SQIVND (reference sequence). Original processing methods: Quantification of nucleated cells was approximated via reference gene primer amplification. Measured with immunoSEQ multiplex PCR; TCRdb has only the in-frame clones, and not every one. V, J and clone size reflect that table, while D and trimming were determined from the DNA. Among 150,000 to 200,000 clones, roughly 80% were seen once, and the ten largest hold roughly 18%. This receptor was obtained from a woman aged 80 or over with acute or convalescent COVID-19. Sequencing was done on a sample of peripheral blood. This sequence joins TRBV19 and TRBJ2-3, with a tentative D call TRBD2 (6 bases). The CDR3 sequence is CASSVGSVTDTQYF. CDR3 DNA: TGTGCCAGTAGTGTCGGGAGTGTCACAGATACGCAGTATTTT. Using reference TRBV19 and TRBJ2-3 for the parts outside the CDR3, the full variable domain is DGGITQSPKYLFRKEGQNVTLSCEQNLNHDAMYWYRQDPGQGLRLIYYSQIVNDFQKGDIAEGYSVSREKKESFPLTVTSAQKNPTAFYLCASSVGSVTDTQYFGPGTRLTVL.